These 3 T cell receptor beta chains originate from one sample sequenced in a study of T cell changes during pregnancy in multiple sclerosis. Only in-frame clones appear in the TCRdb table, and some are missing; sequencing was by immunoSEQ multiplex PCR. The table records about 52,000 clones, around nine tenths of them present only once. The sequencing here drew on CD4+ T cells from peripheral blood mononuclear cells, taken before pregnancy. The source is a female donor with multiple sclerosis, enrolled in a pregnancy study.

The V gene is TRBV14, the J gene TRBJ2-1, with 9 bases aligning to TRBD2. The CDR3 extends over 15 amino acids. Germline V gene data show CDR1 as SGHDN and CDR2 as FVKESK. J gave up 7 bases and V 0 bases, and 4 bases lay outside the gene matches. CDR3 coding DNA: TGTGCCAGCAGCCAAGATCCTAGCGGGATTAATGAGCAGTTCTTC. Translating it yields CASSQDPSGINEQFF.

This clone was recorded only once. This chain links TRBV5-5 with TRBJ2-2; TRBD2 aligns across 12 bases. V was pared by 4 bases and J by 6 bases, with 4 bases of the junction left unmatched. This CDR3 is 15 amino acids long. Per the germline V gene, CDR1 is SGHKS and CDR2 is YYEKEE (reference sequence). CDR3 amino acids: CASSPRLAGAGELFF. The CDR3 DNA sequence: TGTGCCAGCAGCCCAAGACTAGCGGGGGCCGGGGAGCTGTTTTTT.

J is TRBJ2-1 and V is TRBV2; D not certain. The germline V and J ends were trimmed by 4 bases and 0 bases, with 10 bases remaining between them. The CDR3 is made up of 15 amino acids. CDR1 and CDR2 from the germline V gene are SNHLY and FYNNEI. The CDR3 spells CASSGGQSSYNEQFF. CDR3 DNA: TGTGCCAGCAGTGGAGGCCAGAGCTCCTACAATGAGCAGTTCTTC.